The rows below give T cell receptor beta chains drawn from one sample of a study of cytomegalovirus exposure and HLA in healthy donors. Assay used: immunoSEQ multiplex PCR; TCRdb lists only in-frame clones, some missing. Recorded for this sample: some 89,000 clones. The sample was PBMCs. Receptors were obtained from a woman younger than 45 in good health and CMV-seronegative. The CDR3 runs from the conserved cysteine through the conserved F or W. The D gene is left open where the match is weak.

j_call: TRBJ1-2; v_call: TRBV5-1; d_call: .; cdr3_nt: TGCGCCAGCAGCCCAACCCCGGCGACAGCACACTCTAACTATGGCTACACCTTC; cdr3_aa: CASSPTPATAHSNYGYTF
j_call: TRBJ1-5; v_call: TRBV30; d_call: TRBD1; cdr3_nt: TGTGCCTGGAGTGAGGGGACAGGGGGGCCTAATCAGCCCCAGCATTTT; cdr3_aa: CAWSEGTGGPNQPQHF
j_call: TRBJ2-7; v_call: TRBV28; d_call: TRBD1; cdr3_nt: TGTGCCAGCAGTTTACCGATCACCGGGACAGGAGCCGACGAGCAGTACTTC; cdr3_aa: CASSLPITGTGADEQYF
j_call: TRBJ2-1; v_call: TRBV29-1; d_call: .; cdr3_nt: TGCAGCGCTGCAGGGGGGCGTTCCTACAATGAGCAGTTCTTC; cdr3_aa: CSAAGGRSYNEQFF
j_call: TRBJ1-4; v_call: TRBV27; d_call: .; cdr3_nt: TGTGCCAGCAGTCCCGGAGAGGGGGTGACTGAAAAACTGTTTTTT; cdr3_aa: CASSPGEGVTEKLFF
j_call: TRBJ1-1; v_call: TRBV27; d_call: TRBD1; cdr3_nt: TGTGCCAGCAGTTACAGGGGCAGCACTGAAGCTTTCTTT; cdr3_aa: CASSYRGSTEAFF
j_call: TRBJ2-7; v_call: TRBV7-3; d_call: .; cdr3_nt: TGTGCCAGCAGCTTAAGATCCGTGGGGAGCTCCTACGAGCAGTACTTC; cdr3_aa: CASSLRSVGSSYEQYF
j_call: TRBJ1-1; v_call: TRBV6-5; d_call: TRBD1; cdr3_nt: TGTGCCAGCAGTTACGGGGGACAGGTAGACACTGAAGCTTTCTTT; cdr3_aa: CASSYGGQVDTEAFF
j_call: TRBJ1-1; v_call: TRBV28; d_call: .; cdr3_nt: TGTGCCAGCGGTTGGGGGGGACAAGCTTTCTTT; cdr3_aa: CASGWGGQAFF
j_call: TRBJ1-4; v_call: TRBV28; d_call: TRBD1; cdr3_nt: TGTGCCAGCAGGATAGGACAGGGCGAAAAACTGTTTTTT; cdr3_aa: CASRIGQGEKLFF
j_call: TRBJ2-3; v_call: TRBV6-4; d_call: .; cdr3_nt: TGTGCCAGCAGTGTAATAGCGGCAAGCACAGATACGCAGTATTTT; cdr3_aa: CASSVIAASTDTQYF
j_call: TRBJ1-2; v_call: TRBV7-6; d_call: .; cdr3_nt: TGTGCCAGCAGCTTGGGCCCCAACTATGGCTACACCTTC; cdr3_aa: CASSLGPNYGYTF
j_call: TRBJ2-7; v_call: TRBV27; d_call: .; cdr3_nt: TGTGCCAGCAGTTTTCTCGACGAGCAGTACTTC; cdr3_aa: CASSFLDEQYF
j_call: TRBJ1-2; v_call: TRBV5-4; d_call: .; cdr3_nt: TGTGCCAGCAGTCCAAAACTTAACTATGGCTACACCTTC; cdr3_aa: CASSPKLNYGYTF
j_call: TRBJ2-7; v_call: TRBV11-1; d_call: .; cdr3_nt: TGTGCCAGCAGCTTAGGACATTCCTACGAGCAGTACTTC; cdr3_aa: CASSLGHSYEQYF
j_call: TRBJ2-7; v_call: TRBV19; d_call: .; cdr3_nt: TGTGCCAGTAGTATGCTTGCGGAGGGAGTCTACGAGCAGTACTTC; cdr3_aa: CASSMLAEGVYEQYF
j_call: TRBJ2-7; v_call: TRBV9; d_call: .; cdr3_nt: TGTGCCAGCAGCGTAGGACCCTGGGCGGGGACGGGGAACGAGCAGTACTTC; cdr3_aa: CASSVGPWAGTGNEQYF
j_call: TRBJ2-7; v_call: TRBV19; d_call: TRBD2; cdr3_nt: TGTGCCAGTAGTATCGGGGGGACCCGAGCGGTATCCTACGAGCAGTACTTC; cdr3_aa: CASSIGGTRAVSYEQYF
j_call: TRBJ1-2; v_call: TRBV6-5; d_call: .; cdr3_nt: TGTGCCAGCAGTTACGACAGAGAAGCCTATGGCTACACCTTC; cdr3_aa: CASSYDREAYGYTF
j_call: TRBJ2-1; v_call: TRBV5-1; d_call: TRBD2; cdr3_nt: TGCGCCAGCAGCTTGGGGGTAGCGGGAGGGCAAGGCGAGCAGTTCTTC; cdr3_aa: CASSLGVAGGQGEQFF